One and the same sample provided the 13 T cell receptor beta chains below, sequenced in a study of cytomegalovirus exposure and HLA in healthy donors. Primers for the PCR totalled 60 Vbeta and 13 Jbeta. Repertoires were generated with immunoSEQ multiplex PCR, while TCRdb's copy carries only in-frame clones and drops some. The table has 150,000 to 200,000 clones, over 70% seen once; the top ten hold 0.5%. The source material was PBMCs. These receptors all come from a woman between 50 and 59 years old in good health and CMV-seronegative.

The genes are TRBV5-1 and TRBJ1-2; 7 bases map to TRBD1. Germline V gene data show CDR1 as SGHRS and CDR2 as YFSETQ. The CDR3 runs 14 residues. V trimming: 0 bases; J trimming: 5 bases; junction bases outside the gene matches: 4. In nucleotides, the CDR3 is TGCGCCAGCAGCTTGGGACAGGGATTATATGGCTACACCTTC. Protein: CASSLGQGLYGYTF.

The rearrangement links TRBV19 to TRBJ2-1, with D uncertain. V dropped 5 bases and J dropped 13 bases, with 15 bases sitting between them. The CDR3 is made up of 12 amino acids. Germline CDR1 is LNHDA and CDR2 is SQIVND (reference sequence). The CDR3 DNA reads TGTGCCAGTAGTGCCATCGGGTCCGGTCAGTTCTTC. Translated, it gives CASSAIGSGQFF.

This clone was detected only a few times. The chain combines TRBV7-2 with TRBJ1-5; D is possibly TRBD1 (6 bases). V was cut by 1 base and J by 1 base, with 11 bases left in between. There are 16 residues in the CDR3. CDR1 and CDR2 (germline): SGHTA, FQGNSA. The CDR3 DNA reads as TGTGCCAGCAGCTTAGGGGGGCACCTGAGCAATCAGCCCCAGCATTTT. Encoded protein: CASSLGGHLSNQPQHF.

This clone has a handful of counts. V usage is TRBV7-8 and J usage is TRBJ1-2, with 8 bases that match TRBD1. Germline values: CDR1 SGHVS, CDR2 FQNEAQ. CDR3 size: 15 residues. V shed 4 bases, J shed 7 bases, and the junction held 11 bases outside the gene matches. CDR3 region: CASSSVFRGQIGYTF. Written as DNA, the CDR3 is TGTGCCAGCAGCTCCGTTTTCAGGGGGCAAATTGGCTACACCTTC. Drawing the rest from reference TRBV7-8 and TRBJ1-2, the complete variable domain is GAGVSQSPRYKVAKRGQDVALRCDPISGHVSLFWYQQALGQGPEFLTYFQNEAQLDKSGLPSDRFFAERPEGSVSTLKIQRTQQEDSAVYLCASSSVFRGQIGYTFGSGTRLTVV.

CDR3 residues: CASSLAGQSYGYTF. For the CDR3, the DNA is TGTGCCAGCAGCTTAGCGGGACAGAGCTATGGCTACACCTTC. The rearrangement uses TRBV11-2 and TRBJ1-2, with 7 bases that match TRBD1. After removal of 1 base from V and 4 bases from J, the junction contained 3 bases not matched to a gene. The CDR3 extends over 14 amino acids. CDR1 is SGHAT and CDR2 is FQNNGV in the germline V gene.

This clone has more than one count but fewer than ten. This chain joins TRBV7-3 and TRBJ2-3; 8 bases agree with TRBD2. The germline V gene has CDR1 SGHTA and CDR2 FQGTGA. The ends lost 3 bases at V and 5 bases at J; junction bases unmatched: 7. The CDR3 spans 15 residues. The CDR3 loop is CASSFDGGALDTQYF. The CDR3, as DNA: TGTGCCAGCAGCTTCGACGGGGGGGCCTTAGATACGCAGTATTTT.

V is TRBV14 and J is TRBJ2-4; D ambiguous. Germline CDR1 and CDR2: SGHDN and FVKESK. The V and J ends lost 0 bases and 0 bases respectively, with 9 bases between them. CDR3 length: 16 amino acids. CDR3: CASSQDGWVAKNIQYF. The DNA of the CDR3 is TGTGCCAGCAGCCAAGACGGGTGGGTAGCCAAAAACATTCAGTACTTC.

There are a few counts of this clone. This chain links TRBV6-5 with TRBJ2-5, with 8 positions matching TRBD2. The CDR3 covers 15 residues. V shed 6 bases, J shed 0 bases, and the junction held 6 bases outside the gene matches. Germline CDR1 is MNHEY and CDR2 is SVGAGI. The DNA for the CDR3 is TGTGCCAGCAGACTTAGCGGGACCCACCAAGAGACCCAGTACTTC. This gives the protein CASRLSGTHQETQYF.

V is TRBV6-1 and J is TRBJ2-7, with 7 bases fitting TRBD1. CDR3 length: 15 amino acids. Germline CDR1 reads MNHNS; CDR2 reads SASEGT. After removal of 4 bases from V and 0 bases from J, the junction contained 6 bases not matched to a gene. CDR3 nucleotides: TGTGCCAGCAGTGCCCCGGGACAGAACTCCTACGAGCAGTACTTC. Its protein product is CASSAPGQNSYEQYF.

The chain employs TRBV4-1 and TRBJ2-6; 8 positions agree with TRBD1. The length of the CDR3 is 17 residues. V was clipped by 3 bases and J by 6 bases; unmatched bases: 10. The germline gives CDR1 MGHRA, CDR2 YSYEKL. The CDR3 protein is CASSQDGQGRAANVLTF. The CDR3 DNA follows: TGCGCCAGCAGCCAGGACGGACAGGGCAGGGCGGCCAACGTCCTGACTTTC.

The V and J genes are TRBV21-1 and TRBJ1-4. TRBV21-1 is given as a pseudogene. This CDR3 comprises 14 residues. CDR3 amino acids: CASRPNGTNEKLFF. CDR3 DNA: TGTGCCAGCAGACCGAACGGGACTAATGAAAAACTGTTTTTT.

The rearrangement uses TRBV5-1 and TRBJ1-1, with D hard to call. Trimming removed 4 bases from V and 7 bases from J, with 20 bases in between. There are 15 residues in the CDR3. CDR1 and CDR2 (germline): SGHRS, YFSETQ. CDR3 amino acids: CASSPQFVEEGEAFF. CDR3 coding DNA: TGCGCCAGCAGCCCCCAGTTCGTTGAAGAGGGTGAAGCTTTCTTT.

This chain connects TRBV23-1 to TRBJ2-7; D not resolved. TRBV23-1 is treated as an ORF (open reading frame) with a function not yet certain. CDR3 length: 17 residues. The V end lost 4 bases, the J end lost 4 bases, and 23 bases lay between the germline ends. CDR3 DNA: TGCGCCAGCAGTCGTCGCCCGACCCGAGGAAAGTTGTACGAGCAGTACTTC. Translated, it gives CASSRRPTRGKLYEQYF.